The 6 T cell receptor beta chains below all came from one sample that was sequenced in a study of cytomegalovirus exposure and HLA in healthy donors. PCR involved 60 Vbeta and 13 Jbeta primers. The method was immunoSEQ multiplex PCR; TCRdb's version includes in-frame clones alone and lacks a portion of them. The profile shows over 200,000 clones, under 80% of them singletons. Sequencing was done on a sample of PBMCs. The receptors derive from a woman aged 25 to 45 in good health and CMV-seronegative.

The count of this clone is one. This rearrangement joins TRBV2 to TRBJ1-1; no reliable D call. Trimming pared 8 bases from V and 2 bases from J, leaving 12 bases between. The CDR3 is 13 amino acids. Germline V lookup: CDR1 SNHLY, CDR2 FYNNEI. The CDR3: CASVRRVNTEAFF. The CDR3 nucleotides read TGTGCCAGCGTGAGGAGGGTAAACACTGAAGCTTTCTTT.

The V call is TRBV5-4, the J call TRBJ2-5, with 11 bases fitting TRBD2. J gave up 5 bases and V 0 bases, and 3 bases lay outside the gene matches. CDR3 length: 15 amino acids. CDR1 is SGHNT and CDR2 is YYREEE in the germline V gene (reference sequence). CDR3 region: CASSLVAGGRETQYF. The CDR3 region has the DNA TGTGCCAGCAGCTTGGTAGCGGGAGGGAGGGAGACCCAGTACTTC.

DNA for the CDR3: TGTGCCAGCTCACCTGGGGGGGGAAAAAACACTGAAGCTTTCTTT. As protein: CASSPGGGKNTEAFF. This chain connects TRBV18 to TRBJ1-1; TRBD1 is a possible D gene (5 bases). This CDR3 comprises 15 residues. Deletions cut 3 bases from V and 2 bases from J, with 13 bases between. Germline CDR1 reads KGHSH; CDR2 reads LQKENI.

V and J are TRBV7-2 and TRBJ2-2, with 7 bases that match TRBD1. J lost 8 bases, V lost 4 bases, and 4 bases had no gene match. Per germline, CDR1 SGHTA and CDR2 FQGNSA. The CDR3 is 13 amino acids. The chain's CDR3 is CASSYDRAGELFF. The DNA of the CDR3 is TGTGCCAGCAGCTATGACAGGGCAGGGGAGCTGTTTTTT.

The chain couples TRBV2 to TRBJ2-5, with 10 bases identical to TRBD1. Germline CDR1 reads SNHLY; CDR2 reads FYNNEI. V shed 6 bases and J 1 base; nucleotides not matched to a gene: 8. The CDR3 loop spans 16 amino acids. CDR3 loop: CASRGTGANPQETQYF. For the CDR3, the DNA is TGTGCCAGCAGGGGGACAGGGGCGAACCCCCAAGAGACCCAGTACTTC.

CDR3 amino acids: CASSLYGLAGGVEQYF. In DNA, the CDR3 is TGTGCCAGCAGTTTATACGGACTAGCGGGGGGTGTGGAGCAGTACTTC. The V gene is TRBV27, the J gene TRBJ2-7; 14 nucleotides align to TRBD2. CDR3 length: 16 amino acids. The J segment lost 7 bases and the V segment lost 1 base, leaving 6 bases of the junction unmatched. Germline lookup yields CDR1 MNHEY and CDR2 SMNVEV (reference sequence).